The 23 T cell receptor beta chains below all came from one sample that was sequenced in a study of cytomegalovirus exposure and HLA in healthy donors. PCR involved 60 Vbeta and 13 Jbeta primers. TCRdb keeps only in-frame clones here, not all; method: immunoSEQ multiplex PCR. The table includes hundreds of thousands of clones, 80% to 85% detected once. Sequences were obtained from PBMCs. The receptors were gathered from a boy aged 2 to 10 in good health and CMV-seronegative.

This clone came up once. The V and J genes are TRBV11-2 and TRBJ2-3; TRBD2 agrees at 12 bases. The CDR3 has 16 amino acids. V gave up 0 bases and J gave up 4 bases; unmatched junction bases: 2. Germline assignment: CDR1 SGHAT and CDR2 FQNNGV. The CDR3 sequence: CASSLEGLAGADTQYF. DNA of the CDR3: TGTGCCAGCAGCTTAGAGGGACTAGCGGGCGCAGATACGCAGTATTTT.

CDR3 sequence (DNA): TGTGCCAGCAGCCAGGTACTAGCGGGAGCGACAGATACGCAGTATTTT. Translating it yields CASSQVLAGATDTQYF. V is TRBV4-2 and J is TRBJ2-3; 11 positions agree with TRBD2. This CDR3 region has 16 residues. CDR1 is LGHNA and CDR2 is YNFKEQ in the germline V gene. The J segment lost 3 bases and the V segment lost 3 bases, leaving 5 bases of the junction unmatched.

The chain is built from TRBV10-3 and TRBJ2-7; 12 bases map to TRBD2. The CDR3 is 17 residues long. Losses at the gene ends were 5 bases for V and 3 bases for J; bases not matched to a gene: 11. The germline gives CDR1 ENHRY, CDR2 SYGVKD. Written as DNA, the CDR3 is TGTGCCATCAGTTTGACTAGCGGGGGTCTCCCACTCTACGAGCAGTACTTC. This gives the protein CAISLTSGGLPLYEQYF.

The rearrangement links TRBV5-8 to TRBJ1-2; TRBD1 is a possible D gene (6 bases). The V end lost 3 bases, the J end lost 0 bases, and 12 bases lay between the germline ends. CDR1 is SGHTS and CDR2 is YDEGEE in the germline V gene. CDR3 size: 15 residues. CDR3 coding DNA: TGTGCCAGCAGCTCTCAGGGGTTTGCTAACTATGGCTACACCTTC. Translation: CASSSQGFANYGYTF.

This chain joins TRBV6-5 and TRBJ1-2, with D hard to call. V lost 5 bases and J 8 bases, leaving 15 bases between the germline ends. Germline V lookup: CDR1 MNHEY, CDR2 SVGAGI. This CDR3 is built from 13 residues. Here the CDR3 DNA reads TGTGCCAGCAGTACTCGGGTCCGACGAGGCTACACCTTC. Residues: CASSTRVRRGYTF.

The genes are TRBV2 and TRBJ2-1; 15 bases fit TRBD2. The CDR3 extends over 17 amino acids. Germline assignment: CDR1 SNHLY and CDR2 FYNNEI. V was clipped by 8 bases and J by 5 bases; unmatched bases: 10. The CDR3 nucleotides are TGTGCCAGCTCACCGGGAGGACTAGCGGGGGGGAACAATGAGCAGTTCTTC. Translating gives CASSPGGLAGGNNEQFF.

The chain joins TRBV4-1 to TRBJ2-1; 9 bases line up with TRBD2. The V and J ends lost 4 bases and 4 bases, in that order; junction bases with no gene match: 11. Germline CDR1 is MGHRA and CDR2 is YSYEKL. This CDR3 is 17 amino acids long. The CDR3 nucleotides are TGCGCCAGCAGCCCCGGGAGTAGACTAGCGGTTTACAATGAGCAGTTCTTC. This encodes CASSPGSRLAVYNEQFF.

The CDR3 region has the DNA TGTGCCAGCAGCCAAATGGAGGAGCAGTTCTTC. Its translation: CASSQMEEQFF. The V call is TRBV16, the J call TRBJ2-1; D uncertain. Looked up from germline, CDR1 is KGHSY and CDR2 is FQNENV. Between the trimmed V and J ends, which lost 2 bases and 10 bases, there was a span of 6 bases. The CDR3 is 11 amino acids.

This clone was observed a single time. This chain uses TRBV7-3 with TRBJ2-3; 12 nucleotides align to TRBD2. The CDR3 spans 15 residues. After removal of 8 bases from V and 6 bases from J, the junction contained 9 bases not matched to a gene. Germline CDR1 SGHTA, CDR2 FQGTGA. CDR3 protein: CASGSSGGAGDTQYF. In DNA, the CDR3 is TGTGCCAGCGGGTCTAGCGGGGGGGCGGGGGATACGCAGTATTTT.

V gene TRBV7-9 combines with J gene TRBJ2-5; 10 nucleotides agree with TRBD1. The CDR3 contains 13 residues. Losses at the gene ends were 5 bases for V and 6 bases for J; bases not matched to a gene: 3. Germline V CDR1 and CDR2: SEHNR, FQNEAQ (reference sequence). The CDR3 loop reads CASSADRGKTQYF. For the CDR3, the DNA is TGTGCCAGCAGCGCGGACAGGGGGAAGACCCAGTACTTC.

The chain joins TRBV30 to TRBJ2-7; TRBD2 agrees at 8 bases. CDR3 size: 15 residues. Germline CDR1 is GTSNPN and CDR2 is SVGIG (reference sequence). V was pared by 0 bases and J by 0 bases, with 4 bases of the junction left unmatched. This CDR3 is CAWSVISGSSYEQYF. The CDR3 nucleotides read TGTGCCTGGAGTGTAATCAGCGGGAGCTCCTACGAGCAGTACTTC.

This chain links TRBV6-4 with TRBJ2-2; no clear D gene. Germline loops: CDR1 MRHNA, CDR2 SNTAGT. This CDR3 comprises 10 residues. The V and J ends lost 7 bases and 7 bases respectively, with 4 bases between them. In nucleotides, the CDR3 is TGTGCCAGCATCGTCGGGGAGCTGTTTTTT. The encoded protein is CASIVGELFF.

CDR3 in DNA: TGTGCCAGCAGCTTAGGCGGTAACACCGGGGAGCTGTTTTTT. Translated, it gives CASSLGGNTGELFF. The gene calls are TRBV7-9 and TRBJ2-2; D is ambiguous. Germline CDR1 reads SEHNR; CDR2 reads FQNEAQ (reference sequence). The CDR3 has 14 residues. With 1 base removed from V and 2 bases from J, the gap between germline ends came to 5 bases.

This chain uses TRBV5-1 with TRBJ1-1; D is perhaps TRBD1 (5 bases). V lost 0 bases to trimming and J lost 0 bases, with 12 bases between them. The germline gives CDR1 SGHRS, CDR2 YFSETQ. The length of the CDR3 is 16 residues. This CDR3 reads CASSLAGGGMNTEAFF. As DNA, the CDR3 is TGCGCCAGCAGCTTGGCCGGGGGAGGCATGAACACTGAAGCTTTCTTT.

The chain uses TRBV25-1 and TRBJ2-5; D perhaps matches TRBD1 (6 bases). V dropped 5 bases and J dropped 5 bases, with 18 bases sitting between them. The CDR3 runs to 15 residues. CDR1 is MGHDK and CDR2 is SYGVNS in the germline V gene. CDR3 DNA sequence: TGTGCCAGCAGTAGTGACAGGATTAAGGGGGAGACCCAGTACTTC. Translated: CASSSDRIKGETQYF.

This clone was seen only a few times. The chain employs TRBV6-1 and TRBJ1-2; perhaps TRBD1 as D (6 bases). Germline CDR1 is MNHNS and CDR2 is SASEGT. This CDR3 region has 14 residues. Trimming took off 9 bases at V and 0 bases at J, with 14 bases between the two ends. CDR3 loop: CASFSDSTNYGYTF. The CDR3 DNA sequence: TGTGCCAGTTTTTCGGACAGTACTAACTATGGCTACACCTTC.

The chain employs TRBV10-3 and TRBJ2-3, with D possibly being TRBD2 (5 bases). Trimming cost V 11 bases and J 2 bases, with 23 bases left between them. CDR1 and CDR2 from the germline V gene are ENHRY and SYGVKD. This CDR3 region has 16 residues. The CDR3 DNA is TGTGCCTCCCTTGACCTAGCTGGGTCTGACACAGATACGCAGTATTTT. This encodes CASLDLAGSDTDTQYF.

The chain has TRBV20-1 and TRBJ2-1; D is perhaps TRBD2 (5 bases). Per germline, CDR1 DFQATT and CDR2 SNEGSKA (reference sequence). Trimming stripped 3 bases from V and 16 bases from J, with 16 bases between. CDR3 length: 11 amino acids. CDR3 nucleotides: TGCAGTGCTAGCTATGGGGAGCGAACCTTCTTC. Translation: CSASYGERTFF.

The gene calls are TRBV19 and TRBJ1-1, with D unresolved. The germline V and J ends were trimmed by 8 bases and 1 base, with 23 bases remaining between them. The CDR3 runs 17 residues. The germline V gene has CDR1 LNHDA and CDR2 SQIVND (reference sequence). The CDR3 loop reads CASQSVGGVERNTEAFF. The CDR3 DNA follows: TGTGCCAGTCAAAGCGTTGGCGGGGTGGAGAGGAACACTGAAGCTTTCTTT.

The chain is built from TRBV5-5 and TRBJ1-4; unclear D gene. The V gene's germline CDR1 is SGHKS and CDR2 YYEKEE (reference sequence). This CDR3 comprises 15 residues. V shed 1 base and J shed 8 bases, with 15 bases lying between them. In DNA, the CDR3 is TGTGCCAGCAGCTTGTTTGGAAGAACAGAGGAAAAACTGTTTTTT. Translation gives CASSLFGRTEEKLFF.

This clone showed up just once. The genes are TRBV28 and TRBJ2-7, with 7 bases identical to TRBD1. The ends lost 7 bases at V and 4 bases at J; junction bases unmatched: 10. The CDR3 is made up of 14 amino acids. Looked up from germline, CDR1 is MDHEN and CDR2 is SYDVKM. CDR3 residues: CASTPGTVIYEQYF. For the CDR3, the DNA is TGTGCCAGCACCCCCGGGACAGTCATATACGAGCAGTACTTC.

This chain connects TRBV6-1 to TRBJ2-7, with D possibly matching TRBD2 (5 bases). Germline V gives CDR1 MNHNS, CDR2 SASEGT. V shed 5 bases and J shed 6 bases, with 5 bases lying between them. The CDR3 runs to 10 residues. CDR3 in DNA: TGTGCCAGCAGTCGGGGCGAGCAGTACTTC. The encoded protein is CASSRGEQYF.

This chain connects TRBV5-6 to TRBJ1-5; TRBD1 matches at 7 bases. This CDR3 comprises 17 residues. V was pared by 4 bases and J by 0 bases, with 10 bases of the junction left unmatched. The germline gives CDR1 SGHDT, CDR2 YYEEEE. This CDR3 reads CASSRWTGVGSNQPQHF. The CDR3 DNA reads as TGTGCCAGCAGCCGTTGGACAGGAGTGGGTAGCAATCAGCCCCAGCATTTT.